This TCR beta chain was documented in a study of T-cell memory formation after mild COVID-19 (dated by TCRdb to 2020 to 2022). For the wider study: TCR sequence clusters from the two donors were largely donor specific. Longitudinal TCRalpha and TCRbeta repertoire sequencing tracked T-cell clones expanding and contracting after mild COVID-19 in a couple of donors. Two young, previously healthy adult volunteers made up the cohort, one male and one female.

The study at large found these results: Some responding clones were detected in pre-infection memory, suggesting pre-existing cross-reactive memory T cells joined the SARS-CoV-2 response. Contracting CD4+ clones were found mainly in CM and EM memory subsets, while CD8+ clones were enriched in EMRA. Balanced CD4/CD8 phenotypes were observed for clones contracting from day 15 to 85, whereas a bias towards CD4+ was observed for a second wave of clones expanding from day 15 to 37. Only a couple of mild cases were covered by the study, and larger cohorts that include severe cases with pre-infection samples were considered necessary. SARS-CoV-2 specificity of the second-wave clones peaking on day 37 was not confirmed.

PBMCs were isolated by Ficoll-Paque density gradient centrifugation. The CDR3 sequence holds 13 residues, the cysteine and phenylalanine included. Only the CDR3 portion is preserved as DNA: 39 bases, with reading frame beginning at the first base. The germline V gene supplies CDR1 SGHTA and CDR2 FQGNSA. V drops 5 bases and J drops 4 bases, leaving 11 bases in between. The reads were generated on an Illumina NovaSeq 6000. TCRalpha and TCRbeta cDNA libraries were built by 5'RACE with constant-segment primers, adding sample barcodes and unique molecular identifiers. Trizol reagent was used to extract RNA from every sample. Libraries were amplified in two PCR steps, with a second sample barcode and Illumina TruSeq adapters added in the second step. The libraries were sequenced on an Illumina NovaSeq using 2 x 150 bp paired-end reads. The study's processing was this. With migec v1.2.7, reads were demultiplexed and then collapsed into UMI-guided consensus sequences. Using mixcr v2.1.11, UMI consensuses were aligned to TRA and TRB V and J templates and then assembled into clonotypes. Expanded or contracted clonotypes were those called significant by both edgeR and NoisET, with noise models trained on biological replicates. For edgeR calls, the cutoffs were a false discovery rate-adjusted p below 0.01 and a log2 fold-change threshold of 1. As an exploratory analysis of dynamics, max-normalized trajectories of the 1000 most abundant clonotypes were examined by PCA with hierarchical clustering. Separately sequenced CD4+ and CD8+ repertoires were used to assign the CD4 or CD8 phenotype of responding clones. The raw public reads went through TCRdb reprocessing: fastp at Q25, MiXCR clone calling, in-frame beta chains kept. When rows share a CDR3 protein, they turn into one entry using the most common DNA and genes. These V and J calls originate from TCRdb's pipeline instead of the authors' own analysis. The sample table lists 250,000 or so distinct CDR3 sequences, approximately 18% of them with a count of one. The ten largest account for roughly 23% of the sample.

This clonotype occurred once. No cognate antigen has been identified for it. No base-level quality is on record; no much larger clone is a single base apart. A solitary read yields weak support. This chain is built from TRBV7-2 and TRBJ1-1, and TRBD1 may be the D gene, going by 6 matching bases. The TCR was taken from a young man who had mild COVID-19 (a few samples of this study predate the infection). The sample titles of this study are shuffled in the database, so cell type and time point are left out; the donor was told from shared clones. Material: PBMCs or a T cell subset sorted from them (not recorded which). The sequenced DNA: TGTGCCAGCAGCCGGGCCAGGGGCACTGAAGCTTTCTTT. The encoded protein is CASSRARGTEAFF.